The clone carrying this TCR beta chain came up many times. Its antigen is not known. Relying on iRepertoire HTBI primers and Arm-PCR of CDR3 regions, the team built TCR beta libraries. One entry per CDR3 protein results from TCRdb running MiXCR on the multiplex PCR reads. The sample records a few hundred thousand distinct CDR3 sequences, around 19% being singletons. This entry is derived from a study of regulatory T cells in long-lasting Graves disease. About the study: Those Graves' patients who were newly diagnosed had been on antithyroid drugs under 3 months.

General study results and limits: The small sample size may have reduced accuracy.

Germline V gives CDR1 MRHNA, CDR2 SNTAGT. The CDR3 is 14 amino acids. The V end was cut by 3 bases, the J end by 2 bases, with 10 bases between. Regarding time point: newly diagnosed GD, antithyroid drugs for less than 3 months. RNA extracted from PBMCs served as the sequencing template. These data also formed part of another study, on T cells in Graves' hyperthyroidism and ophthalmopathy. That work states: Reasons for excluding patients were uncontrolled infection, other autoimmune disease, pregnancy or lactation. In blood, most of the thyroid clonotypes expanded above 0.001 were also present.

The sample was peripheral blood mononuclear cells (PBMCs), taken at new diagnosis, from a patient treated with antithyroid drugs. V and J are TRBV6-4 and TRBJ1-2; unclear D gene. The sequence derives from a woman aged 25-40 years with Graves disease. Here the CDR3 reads CASSDGNGNYGYTF. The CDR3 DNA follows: TGTGCCAGCAGTGATGGGAACGGCAACTATGGCTACACCTTC.